This record covers a single T cell receptor beta chain. As for treatment: 15 Gy SBRT to primary tumor, nephrectomy 4 weeks later. The CDR3 is made up of 15 amino acids. V lost 5 bases and J lost 1; bases outside the gene matches: 4. Germline-derived CDR1 and CDR2 are PRHDT and FYEKMQ (reference sequence). This sample was taken from a study of radiation and T cells in renal cell carcinoma. TCRdb's copy holds only in-frame clones and misses some; the assay was immunoSEQ multiplex PCR. Of approximately 21,000 clones in the sample, more than 45% were seen once. This specimen consisted of tumor tissue, obtained from a patient whose treatment included radiotherapy and nephrectomy. The receptor's source is a woman in her 50s with renal cell carcinoma. This chain connects TRBV13 to TRBJ1-2; 10 bases align to TRBD1. CDR3 in DNA: TGTGCCAGCAGCCTAGACAGGGGGCGTAACTATGGCTACACCTTC. It specifies CASSLDRGRNYGYTF.